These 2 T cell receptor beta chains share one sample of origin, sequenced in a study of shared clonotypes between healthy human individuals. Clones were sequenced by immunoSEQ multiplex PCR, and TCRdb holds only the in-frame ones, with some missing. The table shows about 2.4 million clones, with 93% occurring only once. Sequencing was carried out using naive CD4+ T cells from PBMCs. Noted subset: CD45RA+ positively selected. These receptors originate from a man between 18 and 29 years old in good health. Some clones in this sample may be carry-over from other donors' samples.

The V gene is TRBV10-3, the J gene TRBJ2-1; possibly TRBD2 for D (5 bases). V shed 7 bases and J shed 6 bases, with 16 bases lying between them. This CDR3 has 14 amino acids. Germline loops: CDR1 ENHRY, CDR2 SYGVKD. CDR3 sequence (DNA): TGTGCCATCAAGGTGGGAGAGGTACTCAATGAGCAGTTCTTC. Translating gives CAIKVGEVLNEQFF.

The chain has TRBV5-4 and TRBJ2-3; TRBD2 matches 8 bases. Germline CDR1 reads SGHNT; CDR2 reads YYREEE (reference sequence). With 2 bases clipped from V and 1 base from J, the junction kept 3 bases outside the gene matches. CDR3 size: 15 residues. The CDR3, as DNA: TGTGCCAGCAGCTTTAGCGGGATTCGCACAGATACGCAGTATTTT. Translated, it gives CASSFSGIRTDTQYF. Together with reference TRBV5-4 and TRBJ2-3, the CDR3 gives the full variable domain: ETGVTQSPTHLIKTRGQQVTLRCSSQSGHNTVSWYQQALGQGPQFIFQYYREEENGRGNFPPRFSGLQFPNYSSELNVNALELDDSALYLCASSFSGIRTDTQYFGPGTRLTVL.